Following are 9 T cell receptor beta chains from one sample sequenced in a study of T cells in Graves' hyperthyroidism and ophthalmopathy (dated by TCRdb to between 2017 and 2020). Receptors were amplified or captured by multiplex PCR. These reads were obtained on an Illumina HiSeq 2000. Amplification of TCR beta CDR3 regions was carried out from RNA transcripts. A first-round RT-PCR of the TCR CDR3 used the HTBI primer set with the Qiagen OneStep RT-PCR kit. TCRdb reran the public reads through fastp at Q25 and MiXCR, keeping productive beta chains. Each entry is one CDR3 protein sequence, shown with its most common DNA and genes. Present in this sample are roughly 500,000 distinct CDR3 sequences, 46% of which were seen just once. The top ten constitute around 44% of the sample. The sequencing input was peripheral blood or thyroid tissue (not recorded which). The receptors stem from an adult woman with Graves' disease, either hyperthyroidism or ophthalmopathy (not recorded which).

The V call is TRBV7-2, the J call TRBJ2-7, with D unresolved. Germline V gene data show CDR1 as SGHTA and CDR2 as FQGNSA. The CDR3 has 15 residues. V gave up 5 bases and J gave up 3 bases, with 17 bases separating them. Here the CDR3 reads CASSLMALVLYEQYF. Here the CDR3 DNA reads TGTGCCAGCAGCCTCATGGCGCTAGTTCTCTACGAGCAGTACTTC.

The chain recombines TRBV20-1 with TRBJ1-1; 7 positions agree with TRBD1. This CDR3 region has 16 residues. V dropped 0 bases and J dropped 2; count of bases not matched to a gene: 9. CDR1 is DFQATT, CDR2 SNEGSKA, per germline (reference sequence). The CDR3 spells CSARDQEDRTNTEAFF. As DNA, the CDR3 is TGCAGTGCTAGAGATCAAGAGGACAGGACCAACACTGAAGCTTTCTTT.

The chain is built from TRBV15 and TRBJ1-2; D not certain. Trimming removed 4 bases at V and 7 bases at J, with 13 bases between. CDR3 size: 13 residues. Germline loops: CDR1 LNHNV, CDR2 YYDKDF (reference sequence). For the CDR3, the DNA is TGTGCCACCAGCACTTACCCGCCGGGTGGCTACACCTTC. Its translation: CATSTYPPGGYTF.

The chain is built from TRBV24-1 and TRBJ2-5, with 11 bases fitting TRBD1. The length of the CDR3 is 16 residues. From germline, CDR1 is KGHDR and CDR2 SFDVKD. Trimming took 3 bases from V and 5 from J; bases not matched to a gene: 7. The DNA of the CDR3 is TGTGCCACCAGTGATCCGGGACAGGGGGGGAGGGAGACCCAGTACTTC. This codes for CATSDPGQGGRETQYF.

This clonotype showed up just a few times. This is likely a read error, given that the CDR3 carries no conserved phenylalanine or tryptophan at its end. Because the CDR3's place on the DNA is in doubt, the DNA is left out and the CDR3 is given as listed by TCRdb. The J gene is TRBJ1-1, the V gene TRBV4-3. Germline V gene lookup returns CDR1 LGHNA and CDR2 YSLEER. Counting both end residues, the CDR3 totals 8 amino acids. Here the CDR3 reads CASSQEGM.

The V gene is TRBV27, the J gene TRBJ1-2; TRBD1 is a possible D gene (5 bases). The CDR3 runs to 15 residues. The V gene's germline CDR1 is MNHEY and CDR2 SMNVEV (reference sequence). With 6 bases removed from V and 2 bases from J, the gap between germline ends came to 16 bases. The CDR3 region has the DNA TGTGCCAGCAGGCCCTCCGACAGAGCCAACTATGGCTACACCTTC. Translated: CASRPSDRANYGYTF.

This clonotype has ten or more counts. The chain combines TRBV12-3 or TRBV12-4 with TRBJ2-7, with D maybe TRBD2 (6 bases). The CDR3 contains 16 residues. Deletions cut 6 bases from V and 2 bases from J, with 20 bases between. The chain's CDR3 is CASSSDTLAPTYEQYF. Here the CDR3 DNA reads TGTGCCAGCAGCTCTGATACCCTAGCGCCGACCTACGAGCAGTACTTC.

The rearrangement uses TRBV7-8 and TRBJ2-5, with 7 bases aligning to TRBD1. The CDR3 is 16 residues long. J gave up 0 bases and V 6 bases, and 10 bases lay outside the gene matches. Germline-derived CDR1 and CDR2 are SGHVS and FQNEAQ. CDR3 residues: CASSEASGGYQETQYF. The DNA for the CDR3 is TGTGCCAGCAGTGAAGCGTCAGGGGGATACCAAGAGACCCAGTACTTC.

This clonotype was counted ten times or more. This chain joins TRBV6-5 and TRBJ1-5; D remains ambiguous. This CDR3 spans 16 amino acids. The ends were cut back, 6 bases at V and 1 base at J, with 16 bases in the middle. Germline loops: CDR1 MNHEY, CDR2 SVGAGI. The CDR3 DNA reads as TGTGCCAGCAGCCCCCGGGCCGCTATAAGCAATCAGCCCCAGCATTTT. Amino acids: CASSPRAAISNQPQHF.